These T cell receptor beta chains were read from a single sample in a study of radiation and T cells in renal cell carcinoma. The data were produced by immunoSEQ multiplex PCR, yet TCRdb's version contains in-frame clones alone and is incomplete. The table has about 59,000 clones, roughly 79% seen once. Sequenced material: blood, taken from a patient whose treatment included radiotherapy and nephrectomy. These receptors were taken from a man aged 55-75 years with renal cell carcinoma. CDR3s include the opening cysteine and the closing phenylalanine or tryptophan. D genes are given only for firm matches. The size entry is marked missing in some rows and otherwise reads once, few, many or a size class.

TRBJ2-1	TRBV30	TRBD2	NA	CAWDPGLAGVYEQFF	TGTGCCTGGGACCCCGGACTAGCGGGAGTCTATGAGCAGTTCTTC
TRBJ2-3	TRBV7-9	NA	NA	CASSWKQGRPTDTQYF	TGTGCCAGCAGCTGGAAACAGGGACGGCCAACAGATACGCAGTATTTT
TRBJ2-5	TRBV27	NA	NA	CASSPQAGLGTQYF	TGTGCCAGCAGCCCCCAGGCAGGGTTGGGGACCCAGTACTTC
TRBJ2-1	TRBV18	TRBD2	NA	CASSLGLAGGPNEQFF	TGTGCCAGCTCACTCGGACTAGCGGGGGGGCCAAATGAGCAGTTCTTC
TRBJ2-1	TRBV10-1	NA	NA	CASSPSGAPYNEQFF	TGCGCCAGCAGTCCCAGCGGTGCCCCCTACAATGAGCAGTTCTTC
TRBJ1-1	TRBV5-4	TRBD1	NA	CASSPDRETEAFF	TGTGCCAGCAGCCCCGACAGGGAGACTGAAGCTTTCTTT
TRBJ1-2	TRBV11-2	NA	NA	CASSLGGNRGGYTF	TGTGCCAGCAGCTTAGGGGGGAATCGAGGAGGCTACACCTTC
TRBJ2-5	TRBV5-1	NA	few	CASSPIGGGQETQYF	TGCGCCAGCAGCCCCATCGGGGGCGGCCAAGAGACCCAGTACTTC
TRBJ2-5	TRBV7-2	NA	NA	CASSLLGTETQYF	TGTGCCAGCAGCTTATTGGGTACGGAGACCCAGTACTTC
TRBJ2-1	TRBV5-6	NA	NA	CASSLSAGPRSNEQFF	TGTGCCAGCAGCCTTAGCGCGGGACCCCGGTCCAATGAGCAGTTCTTC
TRBJ1-4	TRBV27	TRBD1	NA	CASSLGRYRDRGTEKLFF	TGTGCCAGCAGTTTAGGCCGCTACCGGGACAGGGGGACTGAAAAACTGTTTTTT
TRBJ2-1	TRBV5-1	TRBD2	NA	CASLIGPGLAGTYNEQFF	TGCGCCAGCCTAATCGGTCCGGGACTAGCGGGGACTTACAATGAGCAGTTCTTC
TRBJ2-1	TRBV11-3	TRBD2	NA	CASSSRSGSGEQFF	TGTGCCAGCAGCTCCCGTAGCGGGAGTGGTGAGCAGTTCTTC
TRBJ1-6	TRBV6-1	TRBD1	NA	CASMGTGTPPLHF	TGTGCCAGCATGGGGACAGGGACACCACCCCTCCACTTT
TRBJ1-2	TRBV10-3	TRBD1	NA	CAISRQGAVDRYGYTF	TGTGCCATCAGCAGACAGGGGGCGGTCGATCGCTATGGCTACACCTTC
TRBJ2-3	TRBV7-2	NA	NA	CASSLAGYSKSTDTQYF	TGTGCCAGCAGCTTAGCGGGATACAGCAAAAGCACAGATACGCAGTATTTT
TRBJ1-1	TRBV7-2	NA	NA	CASSLDRGDTEAFF	TGTGCCAGCAGCTTAGATAGGGGCGACACTGAAGCTTTCTTT
TRBJ2-1	TRBV19	TRBD2	NA	CASKLASGANEQFF	TGTGCCAGTAAATTGGCTAGCGGGGCAAATGAGCAGTTCTTC
TRBJ1-2	TRBV9	NA	NA	CASSAQQGVDYGYTF	TGTGCCAGCAGCGCGCAACAGGGTGTCGACTATGGCTACACCTTC
TRBJ2-7	TRBV5-1	TRBD1	NA	CASSLSPGQGGYEQYF	TGCGCCAGCAGCTTGTCCCCGGGACAGGGAGGATACGAGCAGTACTTC
TRBJ2-3	TRBV15	NA	NA	CATSRGKDSAYTDTQYF	TGTGCCACCAGCAGGGGAAAAGACTCGGCGTACACAGATACGCAGTATTTT
TRBJ1-1	TRBV2	NA	NA	CASSEEQETEAFF	TGTGCCAGCAGTGAAGAACAGGAGACTGAAGCTTTCTTT
TRBJ2-5	TRBV30	TRBD2	once	CAWRLEREGRQYF	TGTGCCTGGAGGCTAGAGCGGGAGGGTCGGCAGTACTTC
TRBJ1-3	TRBV19	NA	few	CASSILIGVGGNTIYF	TGTGCCAGTAGTATTTTAATCGGCGTTGGAGGAAACACCATATATTTT
TRBJ2-2	TRBV5-1	TRBD1	NA	CASSLATGHTGELFF	TGCGCCAGCAGCTTGGCGACAGGGCACACCGGGGAGCTGTTTTTT
TRBJ2-5	TRBV7-8	NA	NA	CASSLGGSGGVEETQYF	TGTGCCAGCAGCCTAGGGGGGAGCGGAGGGGTCGAAGAGACCCAGTACTTC
TRBJ2-1	TRBV7-3	NA	NA	CASSHFRGSLDEQFF	TGTGCCAGCAGCCACTTTAGGGGGAGTCTCGATGAGCAGTTCTTC
TRBJ1-1	TRBV10-1	NA	NA	CASSPSLGRGTEAFF	TGCGCCAGCAGTCCTTCTTTGGGGAGAGGGACTGAAGCTTTCTTT
TRBJ2-3	TRBV19	TRBD2	NA	CASSSPRLLAGGPRSTDTQYF	TGTGCCAGTAGTTCCCCAAGGTTGCTAGCGGGGGGACCCAGAAGCACAGATACGCAGTATTTT
TRBJ1-1	TRBV5-6	NA	NA	CASSLVGADTEAFF	TGTGCCAGCAGCTTGGTAGGGGCCGACACTGAAGCTTTCTTT
TRBJ1-3	TRBV21-1	NA	few	CASATRQGSSGNTIYF	TGTGCCAGCGCTACACGACAGGGCTCCTCTGGAAACACCATATATTTT
TRBJ1-1	TRBV9	NA	few	CASSPQGNTEAFF	TGTGCCAGCAGTCCTCAGGGGAACACTGAAGCTTTCTTT
TRBJ2-3	TRBV9	TRBD2	NA	CASSPRWEGHTDTQYF	TGTGCCAGCAGCCCCCGGTGGGAGGGCCACACAGATACGCAGTATTTT
TRBJ2-7	TRBV4-3	NA	once	CASSQDSTGYEQYF	TGCGCCAGCAGCCAAGATTCGACCGGCTACGAGCAGTACTTC
TRBJ2-2	TRBV10-3	TRBD2	few	CAINERGADTGELFF	TGTGCCATCAACGAGCGGGGGGCGGACACCGGGGAGCTGTTTTTT
TRBJ1-2	TRBV6-1	NA	NA	CASSESWIYDNYGYTF	TGTGCCAGCAGTGAGTCATGGATTTATGATAACTATGGCTACACCTTC
TRBJ2-1	TRBV21-1	NA	NA	CASSFLDGRNEQFF	TGTGCCAGCAGTTTCCTGGACGGGAGAAATGAGCAGTTCTTC